Shown below are 18 T cell receptor beta chains from a single sample sequenced in a study of T cell responses to AZD1222 COVID-19 vaccine. Sequenced by immunoSEQ multiplex PCR; TCRdb stores in-frame clones only, minus some. The sample contains some 130,000 clones, roughly 88% of which appear only once. Sample: peripheral blood, taken 28 days after the second AZD1222 dose. Every receptor here comes from an adult who received the AZD1222 COVID-19 vaccine.

The J gene is TRBJ1-1, the V gene TRBV3-1 (or the pseudogene TRBV3-2); D may be TRBD1 (6 bases). There are 15 residues in the CDR3. Trimming removed 4 bases from V and 5 bases from J, with 17 bases in between. Looked up from germline, CDR1 is LGHDT and CDR2 is YNNKEL (reference sequence). The CDR3 bases are TGTGCCAGCAGCCTAAGTGCGGGGGCGCGGACTGAAGCTTTCTTT. It translates to CASSLSAGARTEAFF.

The chain is built from TRBV3-1 (or the pseudogene TRBV3-2) and TRBJ1-1; no firm D call. The CDR3 is 13 amino acids. Trimming left V 3 bases short and J 0 bases short, with 5 bases between. Germline values: CDR1 LGHDT, CDR2 YNNKEL (reference sequence). The CDR3 loop is CASSQEVNTEAFF. In DNA form, the CDR3 reads TGTGCCAGCAGCCAGGAAGTGAACACTGAAGCTTTCTTT.

This sequence joins TRBV18 and TRBJ2-7, with no clear D. The CDR3 is 13 residues long. V was pared by 2 bases and J by 3 bases, with 8 bases between. CDR1 is KGHSH, CDR2 LQKENI, per germline. The CDR3 nucleotides are TGTGCCAGCTCACCAGCCGATAACTACGAGCAGTACTTC. This translates into CASSPADNYEQYF.

Turning to this clone: The sample holds other DNA sequences that translate to the same CDR3. This chain uses TRBV5-1 with TRBJ2-1; 7 nucleotides agree with TRBD2. CDR1 and CDR2 from the germline V gene are SGHRS and YFSETQ. V dropped 4 bases and J dropped 4; count of bases not matched to a gene: 8. The CDR3 sequence is 15 residues long. The CDR3 region is CASSPGLVSYNEQFF. The CDR3 DNA follows: TGCGCCAGCAGCCCCGGACTAGTTTCGTACAATGAGCAGTTCTTC.

The rearrangement uses TRBV6-5 and TRBJ2-7; no definite D call. CDR1 is MNHEY and CDR2 is SVGAGI in the germline V gene. V was shortened by 6 bases and J by 5 bases, with 11 bases between the two germline ends. CDR3 length equals 12 residues. CDR3 sequence (DNA): TGTGCCAGCAGGGGCGAGGTAAACGAGCAGTACTTC. Translating gives CASRGEVNEQYF.

The chain links TRBV5-1 to TRBJ1-1; weak D call: TRBD1 (5 bases). Germline CDR1 is SGHRS and CDR2 is YFSETQ. The CDR3 covers 14 residues. The ends were cut back, 4 bases at V and 0 bases at J, with 10 bases in the middle. In nucleotides, the CDR3 is TGCGCCAGCAGCGGAGGGACTTTGAACACTGAAGCTTTCTTT. This codes for CASSGGTLNTEAFF.

V is TRBV5-1 and J is TRBJ2-7; 9 bases are shared with TRBD1. This CDR3 contains 16 residues. In germline, CDR1 is SGHRS, CDR2 YFSETQ. J was trimmed by 0 bases and V by 4 bases; bases with no gene match: 8. CDR3 coding DNA: TGCGCCAGCAGCCCCCGGGACAGGGTAATCTCCTACGAGCAGTACTTC. As protein: CASSPRDRVISYEQYF. The full variable domain, in which reference TRBV5-1 and TRBJ2-7 provide the parts outside the CDR3, is KAGVTQTPRYLIKTRGQQVTLSCSPISGHRSVSWYQQTPGQGLQFLFEYFSETQRNKGNFPGRFSGRQFSNSRSEMNVSTLELGDSALYLCASSPRDRVISYEQYFGPGTRLTVT.

This clone was seen a single time. This chain uses TRBV7-9 with TRBJ1-1; TRBD1 might be the D (5 bases). The CDR3 has 15 amino acids. The V gene's germline CDR1 is SEHNR and CDR2 FQNEAQ (reference sequence). Trimming took off 2 bases at V and 1 base at J, with 11 bases between the two ends. The CDR3 loop reads CASSLRVRANTEAFF. The DNA of the CDR3 is TGTGCCAGCAGCTTACGAGTCAGGGCGAACACTGAAGCTTTCTTT.

This chain connects TRBV4-1 to TRBJ1-6; a weak D match, TRBD1 (6 bases). The CDR3 covers 18 residues. CDR1 and CDR2 from the germline V gene are MGHRA and YSYEKL. V was clipped by 3 bases and J by 0 bases, with 15 bases between them. CDR3 coding DNA: TGCGCCAGCAGCCAGGAAACAGGGAAGGGCTCCTATAATTCACCCCTCCACTTT. The encoded protein is CASSQETGKGSYNSPLHF.

The chain combines TRBV6-5 with TRBJ2-3; D remains ambiguous. CDR3 length equals 15 residues. V dropped 2 bases and J dropped 2 bases, with 11 bases sitting between them. Germline V gene lookup returns CDR1 MNHEY and CDR2 SVGAGI. The chain's CDR3 is CASSYILGTTDTQYF. In DNA form, the CDR3 reads TGTGCCAGCAGTTACATCCTAGGCACCACAGATACGCAGTATTTT.

V usage is TRBV19 and J usage is TRBJ1-1; possibly TRBD1 for D (5 bases). In germline, CDR1 is LNHDA, CDR2 SQIVND (reference sequence). The CDR3 has 15 amino acids. V gave up 8 bases and J gave up 1 base, with 17 bases separating them. The CDR3 loop reads CASLRGRGQNTEAFF. CDR3 sequence (DNA): TGTGCCAGTCTAAGGGGTCGGGGTCAGAACACTGAAGCTTTCTTT.

The J gene is TRBJ1-1, the V gene TRBV12-3 or TRBV12-4; D uncertain. The CDR3 is made up of 12 amino acids. Deletions cut 8 bases from V and 2 bases from J, with 9 bases between. The CDR3, as DNA: TGTGCCAGCCGGAACCTAAACACTGAAGCTTTCTTT. It specifies CASRNLNTEAFF.

V and J are TRBV6-9 and TRBJ2-3; TRBD2 matches at 9 bases. Unmatched junction bases numbered 17, after V lost 7 bases and J lost 6 bases. CDR3 length: 17 amino acids. Germline lookup yields CDR1 MNHGY and CDR2 SVAAGI. In DNA, the CDR3 is TGTGCCAGCAACGGGGCGGGACTAGCTCTTTCTTTGGATACGCAGTATTTT. This gives the protein CASNGAGLALSLDTQYF.

This chain links TRBV5-1 with TRBJ2-7, with TRBD2 identical over 14 bases. Germline CDR1 reads SGHRS; CDR2 reads YFSETQ. The CDR3 sequence is 14 residues long. Unmatched junction bases numbered 0, after V lost 4 bases and J lost 3 bases. The DNA for the CDR3 is TGCGCCAGCAGCGGGACTAGCGGGAGCTACGAGCAGTACTTC. This codes for CASSGTSGSYEQYF.

The V call is TRBV7-3, the J call TRBJ2-3, with 13 bases matching TRBD2. This CDR3 region has 18 residues. With V trimmed by 0 bases and J by 2 bases, 5 bases remained unmatched. Per the germline V gene, CDR1 is SGHTA and CDR2 is FQGTGA. This CDR3 reads CASSLTGTSGANTDTQYF. CDR3 DNA sequence: TGTGCCAGCAGCTTAACTGGGACTAGCGGGGCAAACACAGATACGCAGTATTTT.

The rearrangement links TRBV28 to TRBJ1-3; weak D call: TRBD1 (5 bases). The germline V and J ends were trimmed by 6 bases and 0 bases, with 18 bases remaining between them. CDR1 and CDR2 (germline): MDHEN, SYDVKM. This CDR3 is 17 amino acids long. In DNA, the CDR3 is TGTGCCAGCAGCCCTGGGGGGGGACTAGGCTCTGGAAACACCATATATTTT. It is translated as CASSPGGGLGSGNTIYF.

The rearrangement uses TRBV2 and TRBJ2-2; D not certain. CDR1 is SNHLY and CDR2 is FYNNEI in the germline V gene. CDR3 length: 15 amino acids. Between the trimmed V and J ends, which lost 6 bases and 1 base, there was a span of 12 bases. The CDR3 reads CASRVWGGNTGELFF. CDR3 DNA: TGTGCCAGCAGGGTATGGGGTGGGAACACCGGGGAGCTGTTTTTT.

The V and J genes are TRBV7-8 and TRBJ1-5, with TRBD1 matching over 8 bases. Germline loops: CDR1 SGHVS, CDR2 FQNEAQ. This CDR3 region has 17 residues. V dropped 0 bases and J dropped 2; count of bases not matched to a gene: 6. CDR3 residues: CASSLAGSGGRNQPQHF. As DNA, the CDR3 is TGTGCCAGCAGCTTAGCTGGGTCAGGGGGCCGCAATCAGCCCCAGCATTTT.